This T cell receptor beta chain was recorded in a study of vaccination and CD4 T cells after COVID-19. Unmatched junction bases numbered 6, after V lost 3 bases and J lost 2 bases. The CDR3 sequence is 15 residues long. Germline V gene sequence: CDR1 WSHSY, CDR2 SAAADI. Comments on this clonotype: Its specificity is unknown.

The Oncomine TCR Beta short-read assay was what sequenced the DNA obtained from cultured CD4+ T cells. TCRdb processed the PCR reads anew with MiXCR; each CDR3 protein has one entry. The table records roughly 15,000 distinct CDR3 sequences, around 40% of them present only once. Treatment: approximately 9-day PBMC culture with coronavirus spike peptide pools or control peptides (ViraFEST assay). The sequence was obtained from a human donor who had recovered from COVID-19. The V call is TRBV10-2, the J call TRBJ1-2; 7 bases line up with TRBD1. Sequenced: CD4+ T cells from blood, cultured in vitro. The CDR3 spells CASSDLGQANYGYTF. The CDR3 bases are TGCGCCAGCAGTGACCTTGGACAGGCCAACTATGGCTACACCTTC.